Following are 8 T cell receptor beta chains from one sample sequenced in a study of cytomegalovirus exposure and HLA in healthy donors. This PCR relied on a set of 60 Vbeta primers and 13 Jbeta primers. The data were produced by immunoSEQ multiplex PCR, yet TCRdb's version contains in-frame clones alone and is incomplete. The table lists 100,000 to 150,000 clones. The sample was PBMCs. These receptors came from a woman between 35 and 50 years old in good health and CMV-seropositive.

To note about this clone: Germline and junction disagree at one end, which may indicate a read error. V gene TRBV28 combines with J gene TRBJ2-2, with D maybe TRBD2 (5 bases). The CDR3 sequence is 15 residues long. The germline CDR1 and CDR2 sequences are MDHEN and SYDVKM. The CDR3 loop is CASSFHSDRIGELFF. The CDR3 DNA is TGTGCCAGCAGTTTTCATAGCGATAGAATCGGGGAGCTGTTCTTT.

This chain uses TRBV29-1 with TRBJ2-7; no reliable D call. Trimming took off 0 bases at V and 3 bases at J, with 6 bases between the two ends. The CDR3 totals 12 residues. CDR1 SQVTM and CDR2 ANQGSEA come from the germline V gene. The CDR3: CSVEDLSYEQYF. In nucleotides, the CDR3 is TGCAGCGTTGAAGATCTAAGCTACGAGCAGTACTTC.

The genes are TRBV28 and TRBJ2-1; maybe TRBD2 (5 bases). This CDR3 spans 15 amino acids. Trimming pared 3 bases from V and 8 bases from J, leaving 17 bases between. CDR1 is MDHEN and CDR2 is SYDVKM in the germline V gene. The CDR3 region is CASSFRGPKGHEQFF. Here the CDR3 DNA reads TGTGCCAGCAGTTTCCGAGGGCCGAAGGGCCATGAGCAGTTCTTC.

The chain employs TRBV7-9 and TRBJ2-4, with TRBD1 matching 9 bases. Germline CDR1 is SEHNR and CDR2 is FQNEAQ (reference sequence). Trimming took 6 bases from V and 0 from J; bases not matched to a gene: 15. The CDR3 spans 19 residues. The CDR3 here is CASSYPGQGNFGAKNIQYF. The CDR3, as DNA: TGTGCCAGCAGTTATCCGGGACAGGGAAACTTTGGAGCCAAAAACATTCAGTACTTC.

The chain employs TRBV10-3 and TRBJ2-1; 10 bases are a match to TRBD2. Germline CDR1 and CDR2: ENHRY and SYGVKD. The CDR3 is made up of 14 amino acids. V gave up 4 bases and J gave up 8 bases; unmatched junction bases: 5. The chain's CDR3 is CAISGPAGGDEQFF. The CDR3 coding sequence is TGTGCCATCAGTGGCCCAGCGGGAGGGGATGAGCAGTTCTTC.

The chain carries TRBV5-1 and TRBJ2-2, with 8 bases that match TRBD2. This CDR3 is 14 amino acids long. The V segment lost 0 bases and the J segment 6 bases; nucleotides outside the gene matches: 1. Germline V gene data show CDR1 as SGHRS and CDR2 as YFSETQ. CDR3 in amino acids: CASSLATSAGELFF. The CDR3 DNA follows: TGCGCCAGCAGCTTGGCGACTAGCGCCGGGGAGCTGTTTTTT.

This sequence joins TRBV6-1 and TRBJ2-5, with D maybe TRBD1 (5 bases). The J call may be wrong; the DNA end is better matched by TRBJ2-7. The germline V gene encodes CDR1 MNHNS and CDR2 SASEGT. The CDR3 length is 13 residues. The CDR3 reads CASGRVYSYEQYF. The CDR3, as DNA: TGTGCCAGCGGCAGGGTCTATTCCTACGAGCAGTACTTC.

The chain joins TRBV7-9 to TRBJ2-7, with a weak D call TRBD1 (5 bases). The V and J ends lost 1 base and 6 bases respectively, with 10 bases between them. In germline, CDR1 is SEHNR, CDR2 FQNEAQ (reference sequence). The CDR3 consists of 13 residues. In nucleotides, the CDR3 is TGTGCCAGCAGCTTAGGATTAGGGGTCGAGCAGTACTTC. Amino acid sequence: CASSLGLGVEQYF.